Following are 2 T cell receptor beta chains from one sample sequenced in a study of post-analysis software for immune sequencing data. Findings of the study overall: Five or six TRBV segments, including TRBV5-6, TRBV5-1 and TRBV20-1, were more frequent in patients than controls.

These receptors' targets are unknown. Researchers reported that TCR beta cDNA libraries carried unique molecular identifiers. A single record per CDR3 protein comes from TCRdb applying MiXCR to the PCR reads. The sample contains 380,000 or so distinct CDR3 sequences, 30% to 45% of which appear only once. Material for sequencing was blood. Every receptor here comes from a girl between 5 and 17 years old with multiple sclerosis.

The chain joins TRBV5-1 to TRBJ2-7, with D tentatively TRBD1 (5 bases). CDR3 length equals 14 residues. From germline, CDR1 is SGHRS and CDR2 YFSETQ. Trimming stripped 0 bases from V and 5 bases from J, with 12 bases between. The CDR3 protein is CASSLEGAYNEQYF. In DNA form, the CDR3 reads TGCGCCAGCAGCTTGGAAGGGGCTTATAACGAGCAGTACTTC.

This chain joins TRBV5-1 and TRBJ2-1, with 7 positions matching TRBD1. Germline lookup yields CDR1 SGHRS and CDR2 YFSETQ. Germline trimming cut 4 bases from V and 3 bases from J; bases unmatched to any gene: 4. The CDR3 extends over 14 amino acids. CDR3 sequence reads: CASSPGQFYNEQFF. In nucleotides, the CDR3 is TGCGCCAGCAGCCCGGGACAGTTCTACAATGAGCAGTTCTTC.